This T cell receptor (beta chain) appears in the sequencing data of a study of blood T cell repertoires in COVID-19 (TCRdb year 2020). With regard to the full study: Collaborator samples came from the United States, Italy and Spain and covered acute and convalescent phases of COVID-19. The prospective study material was composed of cDNA or gDNA derived from T cells, B-cell-depleted T cells, or PBMCs. Subjects who had been exposed to COVID-19, were actively infected with it, or had recovered from it provided the deeply sampled blood TCRbeta repertoires that made up the dataset. A freely available public database, intended as a resource for researchers studying the immune response to SARS-CoV-2, is where the repertoires were released. Samples were obtained from the ongoing ImmuneRACE study (first 160 participants) and from over 1,000 subjects provided by 6 global collaborators. A de-identified subject ID, COVID-19 status, age in years and sex were almost always included in the sample metadata. Where available, HLA class I and class II types were taken from metadata supplied by the sample provider and were not determined by assay-based typing. Paper-wide results and their limitations: The amount of clinical and demographic metadata varied by source and participant and was provided uncurated.

V is pared back by 3 bases and J by 2 bases, with 9 bases lying between the germline termini. Per the germline V gene (reference sequence), SGHKS is the CDR1 and YYEKEE is the CDR2. There are 13 amino acids in the CDR3, from cysteine to phenylalanine inclusive. The sequence is cut down to CDR3 DNA, 39 bases in frame from base 1. Participants in the prospective study were enrolled through a virtual design, were aged about 18 to 90 years, and lived in approximately 25 United States geographic areas. Cohort assignment in the prospective study relied on participant-reported clinical history from a screening survey and a study questionnaire. In the prospective study, mobile phlebotomists collected whole blood, serum and a nasopharyngeal or oropharyngeal swab from each participant. Additional blood draws and questionnaires over an approximately two-month period could optionally be provided by prospective study participants. Before DNA extraction, blood samples from the prospective study were shipped at room temperature or frozen.

TCRbeta CDR3 regions were amplified from genomic DNA using the immunoSEQ Assay, a bias-controlled multiplex PCR. In the authors' own workflow: The number of nucleated cells in each sample was estimated from the amplification of reference gene primers within the assay. Sequence reads were collapsed and filtered to measure the absolute abundance of every unique TCRbeta CDR3 rearrangement. For each sample, productive Simpson clonality was calculated as the square root of Simpson's diversity index across productive rearrangements. Drawn from immuneACCESS, this table holds only the in-frame rearrangements with V and J called that TCRdb kept. Clones are partly lost; checked studies trace under half to an unresolved V gene and leave the rest unexplained. V and J calls and clone size are copied from that table; D and trimming were computed from the DNA. For this sample there are 180,000 or so clones; roughly 82% appear just once. The leading ten clones occupy 4.5% to 6.5% of the sample.

A remark on this clone: Its target antigen remains unknown. Qualities for individual bases were not recorded, and no much larger clone is one base off.

The chain links TRBV5-5 with TRBJ2-7; tentative D gene TRBD1, with 6 bases matching. The receptor comes from a man aged 40-50 years with acute COVID-19. The sample consisted of PBMCs or T cells enriched from blood (not recorded which). The CDR3 sequence is CASSSGTPYEQYF. The sequence in DNA is TGTGCCAGCAGCTCGGGGACACCCTACGAGCAGTACTTC.